The source of this TCR beta chain is a study of blood T cell repertoires in COVID-19. In the study overall: Acute and convalescent COVID-19 specimens originated in the United States, Italy and Spain.

There are 15 residues in the CDR3. Germline CDR1 is SGDLS and CDR2 is YYNGEE. V shed 4 bases and J 0 bases; nucleotides not matched to a gene: 4. Methods used by the authors: For nucleated cells, counts were estimated from reference gene primer amplification. Assay used: immunoSEQ multiplex PCR; TCRdb lists only in-frame clones, some missing. The V and J calls and clone size are taken from that table; D and trimming were inferred from the DNA. This table holds 200,000 to 300,000 clones, about 83% found once. This TCR was recovered from a human donor in a cohort sampled during active COVID-19. Sequencing was performed on peripheral blood. V and J are TRBV9 and TRBJ2-1; 7 positions agree with TRBD1. As DNA, the CDR3 is TGTGCCAGCAGCAGAGGGGGCGGCTCCTACAATGAGCAGTTCTTC. It translates to CASSRGGGSYNEQFF.